A single sample gave rise to the 24 T cell receptor beta chains below, sequenced in a study of OX40 agonist ivuxolimab in advanced cancers. The data were produced by immunoSEQ multiplex PCR, yet TCRdb's version contains in-frame clones alone and is incomplete. Among roughly 60,000 clones listed, about 86% were seen once. Sample: CD4+ or CD8+ T cells sorted from blood, taken in a trial of the OX40 agonist ivuxolimab. These receptors originate from an adult with an advanced solid tumor such as melanoma, head and neck, liver or kidney cancer.

The V call is TRBV4-1, the J call TRBJ2-7; the D is unclear. Germline CDR1 and CDR2: MGHRA and YSYEKL. The germline V and J ends were trimmed by 0 bases and 0 bases, with 9 bases remaining between them. The CDR3 sequence is 15 residues long. The CDR3 DNA reads as TGCGCCAGCAGCCAAGAAGCGAGTAGCTCCTACGAGCAGTACTTC. Translated: CASSQEASSSYEQYF.

V usage is TRBV7-9 and J usage is TRBJ2-2; D perhaps matches TRBD1 (5 bases). This CDR3 spans 13 amino acids. The V gene's germline CDR1 is SEHNR and CDR2 FQNEAQ (reference sequence). The V end lost 1 base, the J end lost 7 bases, and 7 bases lay between the germline ends. The CDR3 nucleotides are TGTGCCAGCAGCTTAGAAGGACACGGGGAGCTGTTTTTT. It encodes CASSLEGHGELFF.

This chain joins TRBV14 and TRBJ1-2; D uncertain. Germline V gives CDR1 SGHDN, CDR2 FVKESK. This CDR3 contains 13 residues. Trimming took 3 bases from V and 8 from J, leaving 13 bases between them. The CDR3 protein is CASSHTGGGGYTF. In DNA, the CDR3 is TGTGCCAGCAGCCATACGGGAGGTGGAGGCTACACCTTC.

This clone appeared a single time. V and J are TRBV6-1 and TRBJ1-5; 9 bases match TRBD1. The CDR3 length is 15 residues. Germline values: CDR1 MNHNS, CDR2 SASEGT. J gave up 6 bases and V 1 base, and 4 bases lay outside the gene matches. CDR3 in amino acids: CASSEEGQGGQPQHF. The CDR3 DNA is TGTGCCAGCAGTGAAGAGGGACAGGGAGGTCAGCCCCAGCATTTT.

V and J are TRBV5-1 and TRBJ2-3; 7 nucleotides agree with TRBD1. After removal of 3 bases from V and 0 bases from J, the junction contained 1 base not matched to a gene. Per germline, CDR1 SGHRS and CDR2 YFSETQ. The CDR3 runs to 14 residues. The CDR3 is CASSSGQSTDTQYF. CDR3 nucleotides: TGCGCCAGCAGCTCGGGACAGAGCACAGATACGCAGTATTTT.

V and J are TRBV19 and TRBJ1-6; 7 nucleotides align to TRBD1. Germline V CDR1 and CDR2: LNHDA, SQIVND (reference sequence). CDR3 length: 14 amino acids. J gave up 7 bases and V 4 bases, and 4 bases lay outside the gene matches. The chain's CDR3 is CASSKGTENSPLHF. Written as DNA, the CDR3 is TGTGCCAGTAGTAAAGGGACAGAGAATTCACCCCTCCACTTT.

The chain combines TRBV6-5 with TRBJ1-1; D not certain. The germline V gene has CDR1 MNHEY and CDR2 SVGAGI. CDR3 size: 14 residues. V was shortened by 5 bases and J by 5 bases, with 15 bases between the two germline ends. The CDR3: CASSGFGGSTEAFF. The CDR3 bases are TGTGCCAGCAGTGGATTCGGAGGGTCTACTGAAGCTTTCTTT.

In this sample, this clone turned up once. The chain joins TRBV7-8 to TRBJ1-1, with a possible D match to TRBD1 (5 bases). The V end lost 0 bases, the J end lost 5 bases, and 7 bases lay between the germline ends. There are 13 residues in the CDR3. The germline gives CDR1 SGHVS, CDR2 FQNEAQ. The CDR3 nucleotides read TGTGCCAGCAGCTTAGCGGCAGGGACTGAAGCTTTCTTT. This encodes CASSLAAGTEAFF.

This chain links TRBV6-5 with TRBJ1-1; unclear D gene. Germline CDR1 reads MNHEY; CDR2 reads SVGAGI. The CDR3 contains 14 residues. V lost 5 bases to trimming and J lost 1 base, with 11 bases between them. The chain's CDR3 is CASSPTFRNTEAFF. The CDR3 nucleotides are TGTGCCAGCAGTCCCACGTTTAGGAACACTGAAGCTTTCTTT.

The chain has TRBV5-1 and TRBJ2-7; 7 bases agree with TRBD1. The CDR3 consists of 14 residues. V was clipped by 5 bases and J by 2 bases; unmatched bases: 7. Germline CDR1 SGHRS, CDR2 YFSETQ. The CDR3 protein is CASRSPGGPYEQYF. The CDR3 bases are TGCGCCAGCAGGTCTCCAGGGGGTCCCTACGAGCAGTACTTC.

This rearrangement joins TRBV7-9 to TRBJ2-7, with 16 bases lining up with TRBD2. Germline V gives CDR1 SEHNR, CDR2 FQNEAQ (reference sequence). Trimming removed 4 bases from V and 10 bases from J; junction bases left unmatched: 7. The CDR3 covers 15 residues. The DNA of the CDR3 is TGTGCCAGCAGCTCGGGACTAGCGGGAGGGCCCTCCCAGTACTTC. Translated, it gives CASSSGLAGGPSQYF.

The chain joins TRBV7-8 to TRBJ1-1; D perhaps matches TRBD1 (6 bases). V lost 1 base and J lost 2, with 11 bases in between. Germline V gene data show CDR1 as SGHVS and CDR2 as FQNEAQ. The CDR3 has 15 amino acids. CDR3 sequence (DNA): TGTGCCAGCAGCTTAGTGCCAGGGGTTAACACTGAAGCTTTCTTT. Residues: CASSLVPGVNTEAFF. Drawing the rest from reference TRBV7-8 and TRBJ1-1, the complete variable domain is GAGVSQSPRYKVAKRGQDVALRCDPISGHVSLFWYQQALGQGPEFLTYFQNEAQLDKSGLPSDRFFAERPEGSVSTLKIQRTQQEDSAVYLCASSLVPGVNTEAFFGQGTRLTVV.

The gene calls are TRBV7-3 and TRBJ1-2; no definite D call. The CDR3 is 14 amino acids. Germline V gene data show CDR1 as SGHTA and CDR2 as FQGTGA. V was trimmed by 4 bases and J by 7 bases, leaving 16 bases between them. The CDR3 region has the DNA TGTGCCAGCAGCTCAAAGGATCAGTATGGTGGCTACACCTTC. Protein product: CASSSKDQYGGYTF.

The chain recombines TRBV19 with TRBJ1-5; TRBD1 aligns across 8 bases. With V trimmed by 9 bases and J by 6 bases, 19 bases remained unmatched. Germline CDR1 LNHDA, CDR2 SQIVND (reference sequence). The CDR3 loop spans 17 amino acids. The CDR3 DNA follows: TGTGCCAGCGGGGGGGCAGGGGGCGCGGGAGAATTTCAGCCCCAGCATTTT. This encodes CASGGAGGAGEFQPQHF. The whole variable domain, remainder taken from reference TRBV19 and TRBJ1-5, is DGGITQSPKYLFRKEGQNVTLSCEQNLNHDAMYWYRQDPGQGLRLIYYSQIVNDFQKGDIAEGYSVSREKKESFPLTVTSAQKNPTAFYLCASGGAGGAGEFQPQHFGDGTRLSIL.

The CDR3 coding sequence is TGTGCCAGCAGCTCGGGACAGGGGTTTACGAGGAGTGCCGGGGAGCTGTTTTTT. Amino acids: CASSSGQGFTRSAGELFF. The chain joins TRBV7-2 to TRBJ2-2; 10 nucleotides agree with TRBD1. Germline-derived CDR1 and CDR2 are SGHTA and FQGNSA. V was pared by 4 bases and J by 6 bases, with 14 bases of the junction left unmatched. This CDR3 region has 18 residues.

This chain joins TRBV28 and TRBJ2-1; 7 nucleotides match TRBD2. The CDR3 runs 16 residues. The ends lost 8 bases at V and 3 bases at J; junction bases unmatched: 13. Germline V CDR1 and CDR2: MDHEN, SYDVKM. As DNA, the CDR3 is TGTGCCAGCCTCTCTAGGGGCGGGAGAGACTACAATGAGCAGTTCTTC. This codes for CASLSRGGRDYNEQFF.

The CDR3 coding sequence is TGTGCCTGGAGTGTTTCTTACTCCTACAATGAGCAGTTCTTC. Translation: CAWSVSYSYNEQFF. The chain recombines TRBV30 with TRBJ2-1; the D is unclear. V lost 0 bases, J lost 0 bases, and 6 bases lay in between. Germline V lookup: CDR1 GTSNPN, CDR2 SVGIG (reference sequence). The CDR3 loop spans 14 amino acids. The full variable domain, in which reference TRBV30 and TRBJ2-1 provide the parts outside the CDR3, is SQTIHQWPATLVQPVGSPLSLECTVEGTSNPNLYWYRQAAGRGLQLLFYSVGIGQISSEVPQNLSASRPQDRQFILSSKKLLLSDSGFYLCAWSVSYSYNEQFFGPGTRLTVL.

The rearrangement links TRBV2 to TRBJ1-5; the match to TRBD1 covers 7 bases. Germline assignment: CDR1 SNHLY and CDR2 FYNNEI. The V segment lost 7 bases and the J segment 0 bases; nucleotides outside the gene matches: 3. The CDR3 is 14 amino acids. DNA of the CDR3: TGTGCCAGCACCTCAGGGGGTAGCAATCAGCCCCAGCATTTT. This sequence encodes CASTSGGSNQPQHF.

Points on this clone: At one boundary the junction diverges from the germline segment, which might be a read error. J is TRBJ2-1 and V is TRBV30; D is unclear. The CDR3 sequence is 11 residues long. Germline V gives CDR1 GTSNPN, CDR2 SVGIG (reference sequence). For the CDR3, the DNA is TGTGCCTTCCTCTCCTACAATGAGCGGTTCTTC. Translating gives CAFLSYNERFF.

The J gene is TRBJ2-3, the V gene TRBV14; a possible D gene is TRBD2 (6 bases). Germline values: CDR1 SGHDN, CDR2 FVKESK. The CDR3 spans 17 residues. Trimming took off 0 bases at V and 0 bases at J, with 13 bases between the two ends. The CDR3, as DNA: TGTGCCAGCAGCCAAGAAATTTACGGGACTAGCACAGATACGCAGTATTTT. Protein: CASSQEIYGTSTDTQYF.

This clone occurred once. The chain has TRBV2 and TRBJ2-5, with no clear D. The CDR3 loop spans 12 amino acids. Germline V lookup: CDR1 SNHLY, CDR2 FYNNEI. Deletions cut 8 bases from V and 2 bases from J, with 9 bases between. CDR3 in amino acids: CASLAVQETQYF. The CDR3 DNA is TGTGCCAGCCTGGCAGTACAAGAGACCCAGTACTTC.

V and J are TRBV2 and TRBJ2-3, with D uncertain. Trimming removed 7 bases at V and 2 bases at J, with 16 bases between. The length of the CDR3 is 15 residues. Per germline, CDR1 SNHLY and CDR2 FYNNEI. The CDR3 nucleotides read TGTGCCAGCACCCGAAGTGGGAATCCCACAGATACGCAGTATTTT. Amino acids: CASTRSGNPTDTQYF. The full variable domain, completed using reference TRBV2 and TRBJ2-3, is EPEVTQTPSHQVTQMGQEVILRCVPISNHLYFYWYRQILGQKVEFLVSFYNNEISEKSEIFDDQFSVERPDGSNFTLKIRSTKLEDSAMYFCASTRSGNPTDTQYFGPGTRLTVL.

This chain connects TRBV11-3 to TRBJ2-7; D might be TRBD2 (5 bases). The germline CDR1 and CDR2 sequences are SGHNT and YENEEA. The CDR3 covers 13 residues. Trimming stripped 5 bases from V and 4 bases from J, with 12 bases between. The CDR3 DNA follows: TGTGCCAGCAGCCCCCGGGGTGGATACGAGCAGTACTTC. Translation gives CASSPRGGYEQYF.

This chain uses TRBV5-4 with TRBJ2-4; D tentatively fits TRBD1 or TRBD2 (6 bases each). Trimming stripped 1 base from V and 8 bases from J, with 7 bases between. Germline V gene lookup returns CDR1 SGHNT and CDR2 YYREEE (reference sequence). The CDR3 consists of 12 residues. CDR3 nucleotide sequence: TGTGCCAGCAGCTTGAGGGGGGACATTCAGTACTTC. Translated: CASSLRGDIQYF.